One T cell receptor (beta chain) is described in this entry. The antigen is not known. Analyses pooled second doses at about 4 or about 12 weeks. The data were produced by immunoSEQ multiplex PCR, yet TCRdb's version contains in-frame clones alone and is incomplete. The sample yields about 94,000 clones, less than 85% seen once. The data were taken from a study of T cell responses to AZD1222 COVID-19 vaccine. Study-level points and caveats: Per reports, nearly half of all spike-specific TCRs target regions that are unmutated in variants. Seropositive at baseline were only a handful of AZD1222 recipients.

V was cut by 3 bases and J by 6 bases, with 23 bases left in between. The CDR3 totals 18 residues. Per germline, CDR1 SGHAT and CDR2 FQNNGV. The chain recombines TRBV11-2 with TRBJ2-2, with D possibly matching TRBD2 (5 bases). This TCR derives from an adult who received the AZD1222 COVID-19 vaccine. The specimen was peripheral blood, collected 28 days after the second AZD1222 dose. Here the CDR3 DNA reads TGTGCCAGCAGCTTCTTCGGAATAAGGGCAGGAGGCGCCGGGGAGCTGTTTTTT. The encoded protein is CASSFFGIRAGGAGELFF.